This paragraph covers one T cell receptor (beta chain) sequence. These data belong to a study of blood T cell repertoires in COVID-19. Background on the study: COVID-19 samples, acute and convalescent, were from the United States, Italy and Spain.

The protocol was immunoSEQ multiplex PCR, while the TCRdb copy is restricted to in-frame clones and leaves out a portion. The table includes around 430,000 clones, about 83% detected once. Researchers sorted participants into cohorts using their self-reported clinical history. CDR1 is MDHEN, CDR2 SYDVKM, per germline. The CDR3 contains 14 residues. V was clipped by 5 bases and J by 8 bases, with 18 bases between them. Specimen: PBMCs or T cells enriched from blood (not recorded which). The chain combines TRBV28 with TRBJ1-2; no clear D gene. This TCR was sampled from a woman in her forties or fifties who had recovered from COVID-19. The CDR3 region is CASSKAGIGYGYTF. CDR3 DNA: TGTGCCAGCAGTAAGGCGGGTATCGGTTACGGCTACACCTTC.